These T cell receptor beta chains were read from a single sample in a study of T-cell memory formation after mild COVID-19. MiXCR was run by TCRdb on the 5' RACE reads, yielding one entry per CDR3 protein. Of some 130,000 distinct CDR3 sequences listed, around a sixth were seen once; the top ten hold approximately 13%. Sequenced sample: PBMCs or a T cell subset sorted from them (not recorded which). The source is an adult woman who had mild COVID-19 (a few samples of this study predate the infection). Cell type and time point are not known. CDR3s include the opening cysteine and the closing phenylalanine or tryptophan. The order of the fields is D gene, V gene, J gene, clone size, CDR3 protein, CDR3 DNA. A D gene is named only where the DNA matches it firmly. Some rows have no size entry. The others give once, few or many, or a class for an expanded clone.

d_call: -; v_call: TRBV12-3/TRBV12-4; j_call: TRBJ2-7; clone_size: few; cdr3_aa: CASSPRRGTVAYEQYF; cdr3_nt: TGTGCCAGCAGTCCGAGGAGGGGGACGGTAGCCTACGAGCAGTACTTC
d_call: -; v_call: TRBV24-1; j_call: TRBJ2-3; clone_size: few; cdr3_aa: CATRGHGGTDTQYF; cdr3_nt: TGTGCCACCAGGGGACACGGAGGTACAGATACGCAGTATTTT
d_call: TRBD2; v_call: TRBV7-2; j_call: TRBJ2-1; clone_size: few; cdr3_aa: CASSYQAGGPRNEQFF; cdr3_nt: TGTGCCAGCAGCTACCAAGCGGGGGGGCCTAGAAATGAGCAGTTCTTC
d_call: TRBD1; v_call: TRBV28; j_call: TRBJ2-7; clone_size: few; cdr3_aa: CASSTPGQYEQYF; cdr3_nt: TGTGCCAGCAGTACCCCGGGACAGTACGAGCAGTACTTC
d_call: TRBD2; v_call: TRBV4-2; j_call: TRBJ2-3; clone_size: few; cdr3_aa: CASSQASGGAIDTQYF; cdr3_nt: TGTGCCAGCAGCCAAGCAAGCGGGGGGGCCATAGATACGCAGTATTTT
d_call: -; v_call: TRBV12-3/TRBV12-4; j_call: TRBJ2-7; clone_size: -; cdr3_aa: CASSFEGPYEQYF; cdr3_nt: TGTGCCAGCAGTTTCGAGGGACCCTACGAGCAGTACTTC
d_call: TRBD2; v_call: TRBV24-1; j_call: TRBJ2-2; clone_size: few; cdr3_aa: CATSDLAGTGELFF; cdr3_nt: TGTGCCACCAGTGATTTAGCGGGAACCGGGGAGCTGTTTTTT
d_call: TRBD2; v_call: TRBV18; j_call: TRBJ2-2; clone_size: -; cdr3_aa: CASSPLSGDDTGELFF; cdr3_nt: TGTGCCAGCTCACCACTCAGCGGGGATGACACCGGGGAGCTGTTTTTT
d_call: -; v_call: TRBV7-9; j_call: TRBJ2-2; clone_size: few; cdr3_aa: CASSLKSRRGELFF; cdr3_nt: TGTGCCAGCAGCTTAAAATCACGACGCGGGGAGCTGTTTTTT
d_call: TRBD1; v_call: TRBV12-3/TRBV12-4; j_call: TRBJ2-2; clone_size: -; cdr3_aa: CASSGAEGTGMAGELFF; cdr3_nt: TGTGCCAGCAGCGGGGCAGAGGGGACAGGGATGGCCGGGGAGCTGTTTTTT
d_call: -; v_call: TRBV29-1; j_call: TRBJ2-5; clone_size: -; cdr3_aa: CSVGIEFRETQYF; cdr3_nt: TGCAGCGTTGGAATCGAGTTTAGGGAGACCCAGTACTTC
d_call: TRBD2; v_call: TRBV20-1; j_call: TRBJ2-5; clone_size: few; cdr3_aa: CSARDSERGAAQETQYF; cdr3_nt: TGCAGTGCTAGAGATAGTGAGCGGGGGGCCGCCCAAGAGACCCAGTACTTC
d_call: -; v_call: TRBV5-4; j_call: TRBJ1-5; clone_size: few; cdr3_aa: CASRTKTDLSNQPQHF; cdr3_nt: TGTGCCAGCAGAACCAAGACAGACCTAAGCAATCAGCCCCAGCATTTT
d_call: -; v_call: TRBV5-1; j_call: TRBJ2-5; clone_size: few; cdr3_aa: CASSLDIGLRETQYF; cdr3_nt: TGCGCCAGCAGCTTGGATATTGGCCTTAGGGAGACCCAGTACTTC